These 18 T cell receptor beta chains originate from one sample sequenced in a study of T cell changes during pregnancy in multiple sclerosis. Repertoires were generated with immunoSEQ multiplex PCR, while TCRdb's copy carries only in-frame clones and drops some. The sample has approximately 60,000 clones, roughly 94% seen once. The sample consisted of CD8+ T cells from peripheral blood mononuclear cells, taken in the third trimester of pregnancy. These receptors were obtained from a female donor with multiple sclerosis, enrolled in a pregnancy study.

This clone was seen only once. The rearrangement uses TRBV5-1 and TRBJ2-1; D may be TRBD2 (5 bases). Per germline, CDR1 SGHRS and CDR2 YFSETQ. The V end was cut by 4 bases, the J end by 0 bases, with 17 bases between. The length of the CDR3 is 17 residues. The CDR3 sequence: CASSRTDRLSSYNEQFF. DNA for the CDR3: TGCGCCAGCAGCCGGACTGATAGGTTGTCCTCCTACAATGAGCAGTTCTTC. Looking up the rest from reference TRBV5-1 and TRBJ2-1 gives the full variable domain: KAGVTQTPRYLIKTRGQQVTLSCSPISGHRSVSWYQQTPGQGLQFLFEYFSETQRNKGNFPGRFSGRQFSNSRSEMNVSTLELGDSALYLCASSRTDRLSSYNEQFFGPGTRLTVL.

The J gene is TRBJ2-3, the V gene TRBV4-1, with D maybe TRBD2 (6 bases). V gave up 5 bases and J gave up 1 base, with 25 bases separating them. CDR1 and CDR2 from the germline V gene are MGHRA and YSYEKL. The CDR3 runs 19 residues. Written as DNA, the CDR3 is TGCGCCAGCAGCTTAACACAGGAGCCGGACTACGTCGGCACAGATACGCAGTATTTT. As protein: CASSLTQEPDYVGTDTQYF.

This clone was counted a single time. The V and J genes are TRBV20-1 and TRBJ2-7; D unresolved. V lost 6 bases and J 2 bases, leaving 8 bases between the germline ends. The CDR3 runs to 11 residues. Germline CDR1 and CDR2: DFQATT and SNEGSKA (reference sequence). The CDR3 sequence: CSAPFAYEQYF. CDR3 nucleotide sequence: TGCAGTGCCCCCTTCGCCTACGAGCAGTACTTC.

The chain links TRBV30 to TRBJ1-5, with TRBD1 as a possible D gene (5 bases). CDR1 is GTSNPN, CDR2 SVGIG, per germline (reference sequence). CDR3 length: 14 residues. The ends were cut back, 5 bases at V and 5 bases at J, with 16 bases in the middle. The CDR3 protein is CAWARQRLDQPQHF. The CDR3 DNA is TGTGCCTGGGCCAGACAGCGTCTTGATCAGCCCCAGCATTTT.

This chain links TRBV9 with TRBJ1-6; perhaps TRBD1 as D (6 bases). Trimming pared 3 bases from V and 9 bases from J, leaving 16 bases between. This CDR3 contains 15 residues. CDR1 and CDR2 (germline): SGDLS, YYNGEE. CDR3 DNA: TGTGCCAGCAGCGAAACAGGGACGGAAAGTTCACCCCTCCACTTT. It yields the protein CASSETGTESSPLHF.

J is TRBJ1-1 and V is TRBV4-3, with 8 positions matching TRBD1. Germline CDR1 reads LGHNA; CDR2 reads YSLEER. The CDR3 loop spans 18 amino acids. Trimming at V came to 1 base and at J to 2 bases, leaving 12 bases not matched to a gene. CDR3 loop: CASSQAQSGTGINTEAFF. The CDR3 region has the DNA TGCGCCAGCAGCCAAGCCCAAAGCGGGACAGGAATAAACACTGAAGCTTTCTTT.

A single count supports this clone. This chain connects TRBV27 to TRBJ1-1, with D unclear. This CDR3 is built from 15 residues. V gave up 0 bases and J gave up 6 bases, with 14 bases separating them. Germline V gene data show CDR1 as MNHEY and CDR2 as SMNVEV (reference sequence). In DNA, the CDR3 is TGTGCCAGCAGTTTATCGAATGAGGGTAGGGCTGAAGCTTTCTTT. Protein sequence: CASSLSNEGRAEAFF.

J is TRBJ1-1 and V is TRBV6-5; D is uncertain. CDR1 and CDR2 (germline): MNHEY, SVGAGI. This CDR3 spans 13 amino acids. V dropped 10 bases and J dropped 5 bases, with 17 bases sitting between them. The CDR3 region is CATQWGGNTEAFF. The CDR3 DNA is TGTGCCACCCAATGGGGAGGGAATACTGAAGCTTTCTTT.

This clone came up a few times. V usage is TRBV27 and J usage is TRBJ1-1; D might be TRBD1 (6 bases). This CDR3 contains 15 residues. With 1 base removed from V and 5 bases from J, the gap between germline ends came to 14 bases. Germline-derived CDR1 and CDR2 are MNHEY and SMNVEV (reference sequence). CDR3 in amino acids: CASSLYVRTGTEAFF. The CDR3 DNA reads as TGTGCCAGCAGTTTATATGTCCGAACAGGGACTGAAGCTTTCTTT.

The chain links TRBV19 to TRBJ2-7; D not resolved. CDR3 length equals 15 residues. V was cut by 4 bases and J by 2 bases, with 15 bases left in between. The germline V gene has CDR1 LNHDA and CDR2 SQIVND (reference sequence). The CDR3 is CASSTSGTGTYEQYF. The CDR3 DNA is TGTGCCAGTAGTACTTCGGGTACGGGTACCTACGAGCAGTACTTC.

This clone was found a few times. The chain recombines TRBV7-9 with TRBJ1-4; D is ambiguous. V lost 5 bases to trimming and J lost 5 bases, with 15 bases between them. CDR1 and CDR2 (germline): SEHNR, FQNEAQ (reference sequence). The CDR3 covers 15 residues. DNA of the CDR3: TGTGCCAGCAGCACTGGGCCAGATTCAAATGAAAAACTGTTTTTT. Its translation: CASSTGPDSNEKLFF.

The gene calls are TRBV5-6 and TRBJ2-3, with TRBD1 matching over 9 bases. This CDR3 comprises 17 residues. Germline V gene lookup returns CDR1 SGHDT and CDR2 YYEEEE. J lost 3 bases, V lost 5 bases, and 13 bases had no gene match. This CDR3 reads CASRPSLGTGRTDTQYF. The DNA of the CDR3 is TGTGCCAGCAGGCCAAGCTTGGGGACAGGGAGGACAGATACGCAGTATTTT. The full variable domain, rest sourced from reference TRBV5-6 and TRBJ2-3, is DAGVTQSPTHLIKTRGQQVTLRCSPKSGHDTVSWYQQALGQGPQFIFQYYEEEERQRGNFPDRFSGHQFPNYSSELNVNALLLGDSALYLCASRPSLGTGRTDTQYFGPGTRLTVL.

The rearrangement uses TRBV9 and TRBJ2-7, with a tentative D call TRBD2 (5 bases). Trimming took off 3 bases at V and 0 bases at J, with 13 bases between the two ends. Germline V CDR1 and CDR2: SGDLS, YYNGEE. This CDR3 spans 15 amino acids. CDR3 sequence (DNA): TGTGCCAGCAGCGGCCAAGAGGGTAGCTCCTACGAGCAGTACTTC. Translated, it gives CASSGQEGSSYEQYF.

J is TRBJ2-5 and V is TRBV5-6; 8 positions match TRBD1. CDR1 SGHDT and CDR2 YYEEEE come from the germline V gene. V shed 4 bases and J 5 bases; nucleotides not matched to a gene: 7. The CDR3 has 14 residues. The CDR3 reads CASSETGEWETQYF. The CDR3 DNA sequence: TGTGCCAGCAGCGAGACAGGGGAGTGGGAGACCCAGTACTTC.

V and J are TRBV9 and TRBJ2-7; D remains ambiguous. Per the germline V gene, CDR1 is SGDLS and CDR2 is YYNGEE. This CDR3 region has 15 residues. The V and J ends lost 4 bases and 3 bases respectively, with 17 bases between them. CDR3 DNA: TGTGCCAGCAGCCCAGGCCAACACCTCTACTACGAGCAGTACTTC. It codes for CASSPGQHLYYEQYF. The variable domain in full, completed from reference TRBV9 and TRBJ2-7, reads DSGVTQTPKHLITATGQRVTLRCSPRSGDLSVYWYQQSLDQGLQFLIQYYNGEERAKGNILERFSAQQFPDLHSELNLSSLELGDSALYFCASSPGQHLYYEQYFGPGTRLTVT.

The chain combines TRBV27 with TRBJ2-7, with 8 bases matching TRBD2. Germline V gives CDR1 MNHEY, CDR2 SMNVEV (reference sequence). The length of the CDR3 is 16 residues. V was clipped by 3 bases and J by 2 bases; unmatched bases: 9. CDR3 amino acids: CASSFSAGADTYEQYF. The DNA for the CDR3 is TGTGCCAGCAGTTTTTCAGCGGGAGCCGACACCTACGAGCAGTACTTC.

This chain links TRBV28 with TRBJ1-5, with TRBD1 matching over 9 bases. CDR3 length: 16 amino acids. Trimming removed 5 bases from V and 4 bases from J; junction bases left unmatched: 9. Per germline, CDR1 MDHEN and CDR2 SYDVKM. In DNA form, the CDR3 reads TGTGCCAGCAGTCAACCGGGACAGGGCTATAATCAGCCCCAGCATTTT. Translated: CASSQPGQGYNQPQHF.

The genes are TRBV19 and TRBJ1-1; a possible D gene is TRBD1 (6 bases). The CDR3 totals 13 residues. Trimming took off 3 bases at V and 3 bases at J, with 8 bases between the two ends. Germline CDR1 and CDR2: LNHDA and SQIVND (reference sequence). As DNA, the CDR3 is TGTGCCAGTAGTATGTGGGGGCACACTGAAGCTTTCTTT. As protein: CASSMWGHTEAFF.